This passage covers 32 T cell receptor beta chains from one sample sequenced in a study of blood T cell repertoires in COVID-19. The table came from immunoSEQ multiplex PCR; TCRdb's copy has only in-frame clones and leaves some out. In the table there are around 300,000 clones, 90% of which are singletons. The sequenced material came from PBMCs or T cells enriched from blood (not recorded which). These TCRs come from a woman aged 18-29 years with acute COVID-19.

The rearrangement links TRBV5-1 to TRBJ1-5, with a tentative D call TRBD1 (6 bases). The CDR3 sequence is 13 residues long. CDR1 is SGHRS, CDR2 YFSETQ, per germline. V dropped 4 bases and J dropped 9 bases, with 14 bases sitting between them. CDR3 nucleotide sequence: TGCGCCAGCAGCCTGACAAGGGGGGGGCCCCAGCATTTT. It translates to CASSLTRGGPQHF.

The chain recombines TRBV12-3 or TRBV12-4 with TRBJ1-3, with no clear D. The V end was cut by 2 bases, the J end by 5 bases, with 7 bases between. There are 13 residues in the CDR3. CDR3 bases: TGTGCCAGCAGTTTACCCCCTCGAAACACCATATATTTT. Translation gives CASSLPPRNTIYF.

The sample holds one count of this clone. J is TRBJ2-1 and V is TRBV7-9; a weak D match, TRBD1 (8 bases). CDR1 is SEHNR and CDR2 is FQNEAQ in the germline V gene (reference sequence). The CDR3 sequence is 19 residues long. V lost 1 base and J 3 bases, leaving 22 bases between the germline ends. The CDR3, as DNA: TGTGCCAGCAGCTTAGACAGGGGGGGTAAAAAGTATTTCTACAATGAGCAGTTCTTC. Its translation: CASSLDRGGKKYFYNEQFF.

The chain is built from TRBV11-2 and TRBJ2-4; 8 bases are shared with TRBD2. Germline CDR1 is SGHAT and CDR2 is FQNNGV. V gave up 5 bases and J gave up 0 bases; unmatched junction bases: 15. The CDR3 spans 19 residues. The CDR3 nucleotides read TGTGCCAGCAGCCCGTTAAAGGCCGGGGGGGGTCTAGCCAAAAACATTCAGTACTTC. Translation gives CASSPLKAGGGLAKNIQYF.

The gene calls are TRBV7-9 and TRBJ1-2, with TRBD1 identical over 9 bases. Germline V gives CDR1 SEHNR, CDR2 FQNEAQ (reference sequence). The CDR3 contains 15 residues. Losses at the gene ends were 2 bases for V and 1 base for J; bases not matched to a gene: 2. In DNA form, the CDR3 reads TGTGCCAGCAGCTTAAAGGGACAGGGTAACTATGGCTACACCTTC. It yields the protein CASSLKGQGNYGYTF.

The chain has TRBV7-9 and TRBJ1-2; D is possibly TRBD1 (6 bases). Germline assignment: CDR1 SEHNR and CDR2 FQNEAQ (reference sequence). Trimming pared 6 bases from V and 3 bases from J, leaving 17 bases between. The CDR3 covers 15 residues. This CDR3 is CASSSKGGYHYGYTF. The CDR3 DNA follows: TGTGCCAGCAGTTCAAAGGGGGGGTATCACTATGGCTACACCTTC.

J is TRBJ2-7 and V is TRBV6-6; maybe TRBD1 (6 bases). From germline, CDR1 is MNHNY and CDR2 SVGAGI (reference sequence). V gave up 5 bases and J gave up 3 bases, with 14 bases separating them. The CDR3 runs to 14 residues. Written as DNA, the CDR3 is TGTGCCAGCAGTGCGAGGACAGCCCGCTACGAGCAGTACTTC. This codes for CASSARTARYEQYF.

V gene TRBV9 combines with J gene TRBJ2-5; TRBD2 is a possible D gene (6 bases). Trimming took 4 bases from V and 0 from J, leaving 10 bases between them. CDR3 size: 14 residues. Germline V CDR1 and CDR2: SGDLS, YYNGEE. In nucleotides, the CDR3 is TGTGCCAGCAGCACGGGACTTGACCAAGAGACCCAGTACTTC. Protein product: CASSTGLDQETQYF.

The rearrangement joins TRBV6-5 to TRBJ1-2, with TRBD1 matching 8 bases. J gave up 8 bases and V 6 bases, and 8 bases lay outside the gene matches. This CDR3 spans 13 amino acids. Germline V CDR1 and CDR2: MNHEY, SVGAGI. The CDR3 DNA reads as TGTGCCAGCAGGATAGGACAGGGAAGGGGCTACACCTTC. Protein product: CASRIGQGRGYTF.

V usage is TRBV29-1 and J usage is TRBJ1-1; D is perhaps TRBD1 (5 bases). CDR1 is SQVTM and CDR2 is ANQGSEA in the germline V gene. The CDR3 spans 12 residues. The V gene lost 5 bases and the J gene lost 1 base, with 8 bases spanning the gap. CDR3 nucleotide sequence: TGCAGCGTTCTTACAGGGAACACTGAAGCTTTCTTT. Protein: CSVLTGNTEAFF. Full variable domain (remainder filled in from reference TRBV29-1 and TRBJ1-1): SAVISQKPSRDICQRGTSLTIQCQVDSQVTMMFWYRQQPGQSLTLIATANQGSEATYESGFVIDKFPISRPNLTFSTLTVSNMSPEDSSIYLCSVLTGNTEAFFGQGTRLTVV.

This clone was picked up one time. The gene calls are TRBV28 and TRBJ2-5; possibly TRBD2 for D (5 bases). Trimming took off 5 bases at V and 5 bases at J, with 15 bases between the two ends. The CDR3 runs to 14 residues. The V gene's germline CDR1 is MDHEN and CDR2 SYDVKM. Here the CDR3 DNA reads TGTGCCAGCAGTGCCCCGGGGTTAGGGGAGACCCAGTACTTC. Its translation is CASSAPGLGETQYF.

This clone came up once. The J gene is TRBJ2-1, the V gene TRBV9; the D is unclear. V lost 0 bases, J lost 8 bases, and 12 bases lay in between. Germline assignment: CDR1 SGDLS and CDR2 YYNGEE. This CDR3 contains 14 residues. The DNA for the CDR3 is TGTGCCAGCAGCGTAGTAAGCCCAGCGCATGAGCAGTTCTTC. It is translated as CASSVVSPAHEQFF.

Here the CDR3 reads CASSMRRNRRALNTEAFF. Written as DNA, the CDR3 is TGTGCCAGTAGTATGCGACGAAATCGCAGGGCTTTGAACACTGAAGCTTTCTTT. The rearrangement joins TRBV19 to TRBJ1-1; perhaps TRBD1 as D (5 bases). CDR3 length equals 18 residues. The V end lost 3 bases, the J end lost 0 bases, and 20 bases lay between the germline ends. Germline V gene sequence: CDR1 LNHDA, CDR2 SQIVND (reference sequence).

The J gene is TRBJ1-1, the V gene TRBV19; tentative D call: TRBD1 (5 bases). Germline V gene lookup returns CDR1 LNHDA and CDR2 SQIVND (reference sequence). This CDR3 is built from 15 residues. The germline V and J ends were trimmed by 6 bases and 1 base, with 15 bases remaining between them. In nucleotides, the CDR3 is TGTGCCAGTAGCCGTCGGCGGGGGGAGAACACTGAAGCTTTCTTT. It specifies CASSRRRGENTEAFF. Full variable domain (missing parts from reference TRBV19 and TRBJ1-1): DGGITQSPKYLFRKEGQNVTLSCEQNLNHDAMYWYRQDPGQGLRLIYYSQIVNDFQKGDIAEGYSVSREKKESFPLTVTSAQKNPTAFYLCASSRRRGENTEAFFGQGTRLTVV.

In this sample, this clone turned up once. The chain couples TRBV27 to TRBJ2-7, with D maybe TRBD2 (7 bases). This CDR3 contains 16 residues. Germline CDR1 MNHEY, CDR2 SMNVEV (reference sequence). Trimming took off 7 bases at V and 3 bases at J, with 22 bases between the two ends. CDR3: CASKGGGGALFYEQYF. CDR3 DNA sequence: TGTGCCAGCAAGGGGGGAGGGGGAGCTCTTTTCTACGAGCAGTACTTC.

The chain joins TRBV28 to TRBJ2-1; 8 nucleotides agree with TRBD2. Looked up from germline, CDR1 is MDHEN and CDR2 is SYDVKM. V lost 6 bases, J lost 0 bases, and 7 bases stayed unmatched. This CDR3 has 16 residues. In DNA, the CDR3 is TGTGCCAGCAGGCCGACTAGCGCCCGCTCCTACAATGAGCAGTTCTTC. It codes for CASRPTSARSYNEQFF. Using reference TRBV28 and TRBJ2-1 for the parts outside the CDR3, the full variable domain is DVKVTQSSRYLVKRTGEKVFLECVQDMDHENMFWYRQDPGLGLRLIYFSYDVKMKEKGDIPEGYSVSREKKERFSLILESASTNQTSMYLCASRPTSARSYNEQFFGPGTRLTVL.

The chain links TRBV14 to TRBJ2-7, with TRBD2 as a possible D gene (7 bases). Looked up from germline, CDR1 is SGHDN and CDR2 is FVKESK. The germline V and J ends were trimmed by 2 bases and 2 bases, with 16 bases remaining between them. The CDR3 has 16 residues. CDR3 nucleotides: TGTGCCAGCAGCCAATTGGGGGGGGGCGCCACCTACGAGCAGTACTTC. The encoded protein is CASSQLGGGATYEQYF. The full variable domain, with the rest looked up from reference TRBV14 and TRBJ2-7, is EAGVTQFPSHSVIEKGQTVTLRCDPISGHDNLYWYRRVMGKEIKFLLHFVKESKQDESGMPNNRFLAERTGGTYSTLKVQPAELEDSGVYFCASSQLGGGATYEQYFGPGTRLTVT.

DNA of the CDR3: TGTGCCAGCTCACGGACAGAACAAACTGAAGCTTTCTTT. Protein product: CASSRTEQTEAFF. The rearrangement uses TRBV18 and TRBJ1-1; tentatively, D is TRBD1 (6 bases). Between the trimmed V and J ends, which lost 4 bases and 5 bases, there was a span of 11 bases. The germline V gene has CDR1 KGHSH and CDR2 LQKENI. This CDR3 comprises 13 residues.

The V and J genes are TRBV11-2 and TRBJ1-3, with D unclear. Trimming took 2 bases from V and 0 from J, leaving 11 bases between them. Germline assignment: CDR1 SGHAT and CDR2 FQNNGV. The CDR3 covers 16 residues. CDR3 nucleotide sequence: TGTGCCAGCAGCTTAAACACAGTCTCCTCTGGAAACACCATATATTTT. As protein: CASSLNTVSSGNTIYF.

This chain links TRBV24-1 with TRBJ1-2; 9 positions agree with TRBD1. V gave up 3 bases and J gave up 2 bases; unmatched junction bases: 3. Germline CDR1 KGHDR, CDR2 SFDVKD. This CDR3 is 15 amino acids long. Here the CDR3 reads CATSDAGQGNYGYTF. The CDR3 DNA reads as TGTGCCACCAGTGATGCTGGACAGGGGAACTATGGCTACACCTTC.

The chain is built from TRBV5-1 and TRBJ2-2, with TRBD1 as a possible D gene (5 bases). Germline CDR1 and CDR2: SGHRS and YFSETQ. The CDR3 extends over 18 amino acids. Trimming pared 4 bases from V and 0 bases from J, leaving 19 bases between. CDR3: CASSRKDLTGANTGELFF. Here the CDR3 DNA reads TGCGCCAGCAGCCGAAAGGATTTAACAGGAGCGAACACCGGGGAGCTGTTTTTT.

The chain has TRBV15 and TRBJ1-3, with 7 bases fitting TRBD1. The J segment lost 4 bases and the V segment lost 5 bases, leaving 5 bases of the junction unmatched. The CDR3 covers 14 residues. Germline-derived CDR1 and CDR2 are LNHNV and YYDKDF (reference sequence). DNA for the CDR3: TGTGCCACCAGCGACCTGGGACAGGGAAACACCATATATTTT. Translating gives CATSDLGQGNTIYF.

The J gene is TRBJ1-3, the V gene TRBV13; 7 bases line up with TRBD1. Looked up from germline, CDR1 is PRHDT and CDR2 is FYEKMQ (reference sequence). This CDR3 contains 15 residues. Trimming at V came to 4 bases and at J to 3 bases, leaving 6 bases not matched to a gene. The CDR3 DNA reads TGTGCCAGCAGCTCGAGGGACAGAGGTGGAAACACCATATATTTT. Translation gives CASSSRDRGGNTIYF.

The V gene is TRBV5-1, the J gene TRBJ1-2, with a tentative D call TRBD1 (6 bases). The germline gives CDR1 SGHRS, CDR2 YFSETQ. The CDR3 is 19 amino acids. V was clipped by 4 bases and J by 4 bases, with 29 bases between them. CDR3 amino acids: CASSHGGFHWVDRRYGYTF. DNA for the CDR3: TGCGCCAGCAGCCATGGGGGCTTTCACTGGGTCGACCGACGCTATGGCTACACCTTC.

The genes are TRBV7-9 and TRBJ2-3; 10 bases are a match to TRBD2. Germline assignment: CDR1 SEHNR and CDR2 FQNEAQ (reference sequence). The CDR3 covers 17 residues. Trimming cost V 5 bases and J 4 bases; bases outside gene matches: 12. The CDR3, as DNA: TGTGCCAGCAGCCTTAGGCGGCTAGCGGGAGCTGCAGATACGCAGTATTTT. It is translated as CASSLRRLAGAADTQYF.

The CDR3 loop reads CASSWSSGTLFYGYTF. CDR3 nucleotides: TGCGCCAGCAGCTGGTCTTCCGGGACACTGTTCTATGGCTACACCTTC. The chain has TRBV5-1 and TRBJ1-2; D may be TRBD1 (6 bases). The CDR3 spans 16 residues. The germline V gene encodes CDR1 SGHRS and CDR2 YFSETQ. V dropped 3 bases and J dropped 4 bases, with 19 bases sitting between them.

The chain recombines TRBV5-6 with TRBJ1-1; D is ambiguous. The ends were cut back, 3 bases at V and 4 bases at J, with 4 bases in the middle. CDR3 length: 11 amino acids. Per germline, CDR1 SGHDT and CDR2 YYEEEE. The CDR3 region is CASSSRTEAFF. In nucleotides, the CDR3 is TGTGCCAGCAGCTCGCGCACTGAAGCTTTCTTT.

The J gene is TRBJ2-2, the V gene TRBV3-1 (or the pseudogene TRBV3-2), with TRBD2 matching over 7 bases. CDR1 and CDR2 (germline): LGHDT, YNNKEL (reference sequence). The V and J ends lost 3 bases and 2 bases, in that order; junction bases with no gene match: 18. The CDR3 extends over 20 amino acids. CDR3 nucleotide sequence: TGTGCCAGCAGCCAGCGCTCTTTACTAGCGCGAACACCCAACACCGGGGAGCTGTTTTTT. Protein: CASSQRSLLARTPNTGELFF.

This clone was seen a few times. This chain connects TRBV19 to TRBJ1-1; 7 nucleotides agree with TRBD1. CDR3 length: 14 amino acids. The V segment lost 6 bases and the J segment 2 bases; nucleotides outside the gene matches: 6. Germline V lookup: CDR1 LNHDA, CDR2 SQIVND (reference sequence). The CDR3 DNA follows: TGTGCCAGTAGCTTCCGGGACAGCAACACTGAAGCTTTCTTT. This translates into CASSFRDSNTEAFF.

The genes are TRBV9 and TRBJ2-3, with D tentatively TRBD2 (5 bases). V lost 4 bases to trimming and J lost 2 bases, with 17 bases between them. The CDR3 covers 16 residues. Germline V gene sequence: CDR1 SGDLS, CDR2 YYNGEE. This CDR3 reads CASSPSGQRSTDTQYF. The CDR3 nucleotides read TGTGCCAGCAGCCCTTCGGGTCAGCGGTCCACAGATACGCAGTATTTT.

This clone was picked up a small number of times. The chain couples TRBV20-1 to TRBJ1-5; D unclear. V lost 3 bases, J lost 9 bases, and 18 bases lay in between. The CDR3 length is 14 residues. Germline V gives CDR1 DFQATT, CDR2 SNEGSKA (reference sequence). This chain's CDR3 is CSASGMDGVRPQHF. The CDR3, as DNA: TGCAGTGCTAGTGGAATGGACGGGGTAAGGCCCCAGCATTTT.

The chain carries TRBV7-9 and TRBJ1-5; D unresolved. Germline V gene sequence: CDR1 SEHNR, CDR2 FQNEAQ (reference sequence). Trimming left V 10 bases short and J 3 bases short, with 13 bases between. The CDR3 consists of 13 residues. Here the CDR3 DNA reads TGTGCCACCCAGGCTTTTTCCAATCAGCCCCAGCATTTT. Its protein product is CATQAFSNQPQHF. Filled out from reference TRBV7-9 and TRBJ1-5, the complete variable domain reads DTGVSQNPRHKITKRGQNVTFRCDPISEHNRLYWYRQTLGQGPEFLTYFQNEAQLEKSRLLSDRFSAERPKGSFSTLEIQRTEQGDSAMYLCATQAFSNQPQHFGDGTRLSIL.